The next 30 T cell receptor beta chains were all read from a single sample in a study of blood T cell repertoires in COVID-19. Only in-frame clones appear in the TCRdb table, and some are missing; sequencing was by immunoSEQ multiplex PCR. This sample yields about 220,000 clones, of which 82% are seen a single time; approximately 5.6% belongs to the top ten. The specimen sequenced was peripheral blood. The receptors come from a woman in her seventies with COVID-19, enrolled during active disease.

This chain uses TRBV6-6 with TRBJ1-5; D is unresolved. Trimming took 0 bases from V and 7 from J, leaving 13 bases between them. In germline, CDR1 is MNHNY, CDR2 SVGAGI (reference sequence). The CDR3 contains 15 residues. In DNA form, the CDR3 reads TGTGCCAGCAGTTACTCGAGTAACGGACTACAGCCCCAGCATTTT. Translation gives CASSYSSNGLQPQHF.

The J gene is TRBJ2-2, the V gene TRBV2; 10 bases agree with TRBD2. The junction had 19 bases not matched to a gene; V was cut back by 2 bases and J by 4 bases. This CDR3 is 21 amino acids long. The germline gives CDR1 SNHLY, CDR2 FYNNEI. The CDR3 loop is CASSELGVAGGLSRGTGELFF. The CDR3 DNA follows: TGTGCCAGCAGTGAATTGGGTGTAGCGGGAGGACTTTCCCGAGGCACCGGGGAGCTGTTTTTT.

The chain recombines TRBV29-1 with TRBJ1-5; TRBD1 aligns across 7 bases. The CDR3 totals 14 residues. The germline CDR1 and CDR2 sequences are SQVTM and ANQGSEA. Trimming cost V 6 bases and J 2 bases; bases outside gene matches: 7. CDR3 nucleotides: TGCAGCGTCAGACAGGGACCGGGCAATCAGCCCCAGCATTTT. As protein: CSVRQGPGNQPQHF.

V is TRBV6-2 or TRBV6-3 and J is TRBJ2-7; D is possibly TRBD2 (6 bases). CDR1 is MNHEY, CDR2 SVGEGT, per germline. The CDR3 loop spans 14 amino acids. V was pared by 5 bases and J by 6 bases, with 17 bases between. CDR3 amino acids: CASSGEDGNFEQYF. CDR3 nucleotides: TGTGCCAGCAGTGGGGAGGACGGGAATTTCGAGCAGTACTTC.

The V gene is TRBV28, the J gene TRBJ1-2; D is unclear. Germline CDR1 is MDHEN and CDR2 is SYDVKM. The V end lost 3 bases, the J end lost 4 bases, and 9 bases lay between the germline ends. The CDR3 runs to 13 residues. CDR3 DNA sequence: TGTGCCAGCAGTTTTCGTCCAGTCTATGGCTACACCTTC. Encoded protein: CASSFRPVYGYTF.

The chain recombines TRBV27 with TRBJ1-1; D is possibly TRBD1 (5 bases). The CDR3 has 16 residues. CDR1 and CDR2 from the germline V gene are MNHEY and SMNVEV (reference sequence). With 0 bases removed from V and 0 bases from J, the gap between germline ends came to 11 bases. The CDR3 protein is CASSLSVGAMNTEAFF. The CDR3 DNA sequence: TGTGCCAGCAGTTTATCTGTTGGGGCCATGAACACTGAAGCTTTCTTT.

CDR3 residues: CASTGIETYGYTF. Here the CDR3 DNA reads TGTGCCAGCACAGGGATTGAAACTTATGGCTACACCTTC. The chain joins TRBV6-6 to TRBJ1-2, with D perhaps TRBD1 (5 bases). There are 13 residues in the CDR3. Trimming pared 7 bases from V and 5 bases from J, leaving 14 bases between. Germline V gene data show CDR1 as MNHNY and CDR2 as SVGAGI (reference sequence).

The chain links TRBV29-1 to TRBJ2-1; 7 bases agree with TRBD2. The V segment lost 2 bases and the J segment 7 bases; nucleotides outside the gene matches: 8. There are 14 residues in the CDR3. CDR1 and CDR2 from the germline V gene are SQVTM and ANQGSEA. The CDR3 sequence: CSVETTRGSNEQFF. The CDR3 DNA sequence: TGCAGCGTTGAAACGACCCGCGGGAGTAATGAGCAGTTCTTC.

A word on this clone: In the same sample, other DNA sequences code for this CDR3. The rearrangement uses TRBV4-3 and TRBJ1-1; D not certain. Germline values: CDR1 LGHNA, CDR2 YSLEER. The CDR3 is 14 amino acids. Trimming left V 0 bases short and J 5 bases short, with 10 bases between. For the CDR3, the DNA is TGCGCCAGCAGCCAAGATCATGGCGGGACTGAAGCTTTCTTT. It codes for CASSQDHGGTEAFF.

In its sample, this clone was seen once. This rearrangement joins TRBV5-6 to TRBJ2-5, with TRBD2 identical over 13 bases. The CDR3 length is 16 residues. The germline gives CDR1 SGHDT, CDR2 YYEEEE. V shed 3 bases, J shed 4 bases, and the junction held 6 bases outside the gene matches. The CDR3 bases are TGTGCCAGCAGCTCTCGACTAGCGGGAGGTGGAGAGACCCAGTACTTC. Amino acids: CASSSRLAGGGETQYF.

The CDR3 DNA sequence: TGTGCCAGCAGTTACAGCCGGGACAGCCCTGAAAAACTGTTTTTT. The encoded protein is CASSYSRDSPEKLFF. The chain employs TRBV6-5 and TRBJ1-4; 7 positions agree with TRBD1. V gave up 2 bases and J gave up 7 bases; unmatched junction bases: 7. The CDR3 has 15 residues. Germline-derived CDR1 and CDR2 are MNHEY and SVGAGI.

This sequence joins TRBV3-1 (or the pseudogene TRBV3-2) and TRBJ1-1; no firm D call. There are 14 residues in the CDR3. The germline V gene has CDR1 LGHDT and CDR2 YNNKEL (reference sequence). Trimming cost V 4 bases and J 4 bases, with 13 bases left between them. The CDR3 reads CASSPYGVGTEAFF. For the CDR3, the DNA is TGTGCCAGCAGCCCGTACGGGGTCGGCACTGAAGCTTTCTTT.

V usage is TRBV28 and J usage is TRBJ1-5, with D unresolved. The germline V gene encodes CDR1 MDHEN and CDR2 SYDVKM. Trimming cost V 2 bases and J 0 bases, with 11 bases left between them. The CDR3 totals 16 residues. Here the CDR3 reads CASSLTNMYSNQPQHF. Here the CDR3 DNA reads TGTGCCAGCAGTTTAACTAACATGTATAGCAATCAGCCCCAGCATTTT.

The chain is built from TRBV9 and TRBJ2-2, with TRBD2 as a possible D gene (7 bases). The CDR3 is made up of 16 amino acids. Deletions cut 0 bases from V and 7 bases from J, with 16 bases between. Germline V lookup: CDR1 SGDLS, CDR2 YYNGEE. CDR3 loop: CASSVAGAGAGGELFF. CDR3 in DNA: TGTGCCAGCAGCGTAGCAGGGGCGGGAGCAGGCGGGGAGCTGTTTTTT.

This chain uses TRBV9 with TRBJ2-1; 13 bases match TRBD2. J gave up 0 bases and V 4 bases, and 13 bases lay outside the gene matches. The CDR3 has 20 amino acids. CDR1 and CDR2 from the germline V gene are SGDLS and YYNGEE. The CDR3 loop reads CASSPQGTSGELNSYNEQFF. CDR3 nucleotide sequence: TGTGCCAGCAGCCCGCAGGGGACTAGCGGGGAGCTCAACTCCTACAATGAGCAGTTCTTC.

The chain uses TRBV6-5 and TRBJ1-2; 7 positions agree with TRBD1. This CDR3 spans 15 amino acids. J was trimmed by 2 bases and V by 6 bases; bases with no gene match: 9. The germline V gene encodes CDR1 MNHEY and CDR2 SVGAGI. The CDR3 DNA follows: TGTGCCAGCAGGTCCAGGACAGGACCGAACTATGGCTACACCTTC. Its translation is CASRSRTGPNYGYTF.

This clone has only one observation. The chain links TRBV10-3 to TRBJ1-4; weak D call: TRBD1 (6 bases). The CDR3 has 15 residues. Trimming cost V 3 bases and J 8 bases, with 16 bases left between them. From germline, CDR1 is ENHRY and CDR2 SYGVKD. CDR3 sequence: CAISEAAGGAEKLFF. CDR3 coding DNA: TGTGCCATCAGTGAAGCTGCGGGGGGGGCGGAAAAACTGTTTTTT.

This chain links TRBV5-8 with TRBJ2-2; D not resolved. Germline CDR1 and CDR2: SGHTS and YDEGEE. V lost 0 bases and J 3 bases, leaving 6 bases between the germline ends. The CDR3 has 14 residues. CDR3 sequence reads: CASSLGLHTGELFF. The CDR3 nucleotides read TGTGCCAGCAGCTTGGGACTTCACACCGGGGAGCTGTTTTTT.

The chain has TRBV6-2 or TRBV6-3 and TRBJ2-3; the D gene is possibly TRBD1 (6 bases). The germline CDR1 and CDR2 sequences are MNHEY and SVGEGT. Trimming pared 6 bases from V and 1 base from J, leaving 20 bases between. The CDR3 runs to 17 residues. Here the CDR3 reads CASSPSTGPKGTDTQYF. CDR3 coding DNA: TGTGCCAGCAGCCCTTCTACAGGGCCCAAGGGCACAGATACGCAGTATTTT.

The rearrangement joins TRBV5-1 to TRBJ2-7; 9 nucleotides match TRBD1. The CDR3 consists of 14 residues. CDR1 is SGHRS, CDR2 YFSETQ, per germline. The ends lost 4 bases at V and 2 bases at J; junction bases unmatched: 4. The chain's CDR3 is CASSEQGAPYEQYF. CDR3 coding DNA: TGCGCCAGCAGCGAACAGGGGGCTCCCTACGAGCAGTACTTC.

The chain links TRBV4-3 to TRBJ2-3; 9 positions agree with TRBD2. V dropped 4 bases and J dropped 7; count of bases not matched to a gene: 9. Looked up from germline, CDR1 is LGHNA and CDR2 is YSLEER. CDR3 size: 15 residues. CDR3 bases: TGCGCCAGCAGCCCACTAGCGGGCGGACGAAATACGCAGTATTTT. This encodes CASSPLAGGRNTQYF.

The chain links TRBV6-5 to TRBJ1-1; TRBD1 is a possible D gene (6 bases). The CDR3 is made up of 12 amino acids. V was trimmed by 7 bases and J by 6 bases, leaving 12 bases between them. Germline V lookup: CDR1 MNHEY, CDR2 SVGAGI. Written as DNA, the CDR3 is TGTGCCAGCACCCGCAGGGGCTCTGAAGCTTTCTTT. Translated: CASTRRGSEAFF.

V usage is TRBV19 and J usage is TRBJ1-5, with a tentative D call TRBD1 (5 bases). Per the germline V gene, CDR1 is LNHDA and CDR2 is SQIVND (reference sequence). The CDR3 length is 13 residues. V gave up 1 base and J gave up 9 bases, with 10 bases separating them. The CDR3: CASSIVRVPPQHF. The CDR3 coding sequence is TGTGCCAGTAGTATAGTCAGGGTTCCGCCCCAGCATTTT.

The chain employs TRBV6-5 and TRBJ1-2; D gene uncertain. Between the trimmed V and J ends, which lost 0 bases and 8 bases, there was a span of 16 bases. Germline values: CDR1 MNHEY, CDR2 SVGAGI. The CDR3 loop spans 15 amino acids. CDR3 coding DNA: TGTGCCAGCAGTTACTCGAAGTCAGCGCATAACGGCTACACCTTC. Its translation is CASSYSKSAHNGYTF.

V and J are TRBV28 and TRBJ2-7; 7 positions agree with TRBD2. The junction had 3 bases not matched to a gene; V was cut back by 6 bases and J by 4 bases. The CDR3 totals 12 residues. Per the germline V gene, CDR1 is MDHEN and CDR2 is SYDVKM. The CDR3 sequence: CASRSSGYEQYF. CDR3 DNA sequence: TGTGCCAGCAGATCTAGCGGTTACGAGCAGTACTTC. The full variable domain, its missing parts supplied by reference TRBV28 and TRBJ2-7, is DVKVTQSSRYLVKRTGEKVFLECVQDMDHENMFWYRQDPGLGLRLIYFSYDVKMKEKGDIPEGYSVSREKKERFSLILESASTNQTSMYLCASRSSGYEQYFGPGTRLTVT.

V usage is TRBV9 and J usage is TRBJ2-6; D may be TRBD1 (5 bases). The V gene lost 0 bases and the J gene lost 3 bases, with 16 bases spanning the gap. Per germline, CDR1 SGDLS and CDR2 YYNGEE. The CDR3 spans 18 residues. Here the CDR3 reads CASSVEGGQIHGANVLTF. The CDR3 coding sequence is TGTGCCAGCAGCGTAGAAGGCGGACAAATTCATGGGGCCAACGTCCTGACTTTC.

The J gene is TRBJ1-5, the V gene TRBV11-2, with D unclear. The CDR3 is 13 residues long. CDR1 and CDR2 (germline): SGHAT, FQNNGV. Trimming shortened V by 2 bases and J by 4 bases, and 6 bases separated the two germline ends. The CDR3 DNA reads TGTGCCAGCAGCTTATTTCCGAATCAGCCCCAGCATTTT. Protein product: CASSLFPNQPQHF.

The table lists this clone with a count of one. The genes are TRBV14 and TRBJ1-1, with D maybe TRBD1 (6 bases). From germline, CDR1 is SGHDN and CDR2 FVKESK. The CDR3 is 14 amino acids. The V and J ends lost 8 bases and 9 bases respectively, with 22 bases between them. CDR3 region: CASGTSGTSSQAFF. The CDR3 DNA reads TGTGCCAGCGGCACTTCCGGGACATCATCACAAGCTTTCTTT.

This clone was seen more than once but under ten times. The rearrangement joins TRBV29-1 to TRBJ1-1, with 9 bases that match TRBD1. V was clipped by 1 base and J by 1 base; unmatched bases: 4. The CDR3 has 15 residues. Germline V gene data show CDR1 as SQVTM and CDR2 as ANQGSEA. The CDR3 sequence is CSVEGDRGKNTEAFF. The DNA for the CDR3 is TGCAGCGTTGAAGGCGACAGGGGGAAGAACACTGAAGCTTTCTTT.

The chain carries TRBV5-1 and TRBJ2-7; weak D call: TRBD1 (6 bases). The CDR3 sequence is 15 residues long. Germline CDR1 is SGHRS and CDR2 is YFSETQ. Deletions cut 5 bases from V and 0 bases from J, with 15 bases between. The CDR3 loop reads CASSVTGGGSYEQYF. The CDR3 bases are TGCGCCAGCAGTGTGACAGGTGGGGGCTCCTACGAGCAGTACTTC.